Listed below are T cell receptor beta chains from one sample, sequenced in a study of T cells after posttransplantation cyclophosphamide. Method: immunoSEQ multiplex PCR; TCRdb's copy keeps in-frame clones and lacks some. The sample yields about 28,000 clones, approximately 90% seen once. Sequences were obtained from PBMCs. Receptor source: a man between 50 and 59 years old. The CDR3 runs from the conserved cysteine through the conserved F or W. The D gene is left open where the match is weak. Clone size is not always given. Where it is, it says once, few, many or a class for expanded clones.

CDR3aa: CASVGWRRNTIYF
CDR3nt: TGTGCCAGCGTGGGATGGAGGCGAAACACCATATATTTT
v_gene: TRBV2
d_gene: .
j_gene: TRBJ1-3
abundance: .

CDR3aa: CASSLGGSNQPQHF
CDR3nt: TGTGCCAGCAGCTTGGGGGGCAGTAATCAGCCCCAGCATTTT
v_gene: TRBV5-4
d_gene: .
j_gene: TRBJ1-5
abundance: .

CDR3aa: CASSSQFNTEAFF
CDR3nt: TGTGCCAGCAGTTCACAGTTCAACACTGAAGCTTTCTTT
v_gene: TRBV2
d_gene: .
j_gene: TRBJ1-1
abundance: few

CDR3aa: CASSQATGLNTIYF
CDR3nt: TGCGCCAGCAGCCAAGCCACAGGCCTAAACACCATATATTTT
v_gene: TRBV4-3
d_gene: .
j_gene: TRBJ1-3
abundance: few

CDR3aa: CASSLGTGGVYNEQFF
CDR3nt: TGTGCCAGCAGCTTAGGGACAGGGGGTGTCTACAATGAGCAGTTCTTC
v_gene: TRBV7-9
d_gene: TRBD1
j_gene: TRBJ2-1
abundance: .

CDR3aa: CASTFSIQGNSPLHF
CDR3nt: TGCGCCAGCACCTTCTCCATACAGGGGAATTCACCCCTCCACTTT
v_gene: TRBV4-3
d_gene: TRBD1
j_gene: TRBJ1-6
abundance: .

CDR3aa: CASSQPLVRVKNEQFF
CDR3nt: TGTGCCAGCAGCCAACCCCTGGTGAGGGTAAAGAATGAGCAGTTCTTC
v_gene: TRBV5-4
d_gene: .
j_gene: TRBJ2-1
abundance: .

CDR3aa: CASSLEASGGDLAYNEQFF
CDR3nt: TGTGCCAGCAGCTTAGAGGCTAGCGGGGGAGACCTAGCCTACAATGAGCAGTTCTTC
v_gene: TRBV7-2
d_gene: TRBD2
j_gene: TRBJ2-1
abundance: .

CDR3aa: CASSRMVTGGIYGYTF
CDR3nt: TGTGCCAGTAGCCGCATGGTGACAGGGGGAATTTATGGCTACACCTTC
v_gene: TRBV19
d_gene: TRBD1
j_gene: TRBJ1-2
abundance: .

CDR3aa: CASNRGGSPLHF
CDR3nt: TGTGCGAGCAACAGGGGAGGTTCACCCCTCCACTTT
v_gene: TRBV6-5
d_gene: TRBD1
j_gene: TRBJ1-6
abundance: .

CDR3aa: CASSREQGMSEAFF
CDR3nt: TGCGCCAGCAGCCGTGAGCAGGGTATGTCTGAAGCTTTCTTT
v_gene: TRBV4-3
d_gene: .
j_gene: TRBJ1-1
abundance: .

CDR3aa: CASSLEITDTQYF
CDR3nt: TGTGCCAGCAGCTTAGAAATAACAGATACGCAGTATTTT
v_gene: TRBV11-2
d_gene: .
j_gene: TRBJ2-3
abundance: .

CDR3aa: CASSPTPGGETQYF
CDR3nt: TGTGCCAGCAGCCCCACGCCGGGTGGGGAGACCCAGTACTTC
v_gene: TRBV11-3
d_gene: .
j_gene: TRBJ2-5
abundance: .

CDR3aa: CASRGSGGRNNEQFF
CDR3nt: TGTGCCAGCAGGGGGAGCGGGGGCCGTAACAATGAGCAGTTCTTC
v_gene: TRBV6-5
d_gene: TRBD2
j_gene: TRBJ2-1
abundance: few

CDR3aa: CASSLRAGGVHEQYF
CDR3nt: TGTGCCAGCAGCTTGAGGGCGGGGGGGGTCCACGAGCAGTACTTC
v_gene: TRBV11-3
d_gene: TRBD2
j_gene: TRBJ2-7
abundance: .

CDR3aa: CASTRLAGGRVVDEQFF
CDR3nt: TGTGCCAGCACCCGACTAGCGGGAGGGCGAGTCGTAGATGAGCAGTTCTTC
v_gene: TRBV7-9
d_gene: TRBD2
j_gene: TRBJ2-1
abundance: .

CDR3aa: CASSITAGLNTGELFF
CDR3nt: TGTGCCAGTAGTATAACAGCGGGACTAAACACCGGGGAGCTGTTTTTT
v_gene: TRBV19
d_gene: TRBD2
j_gene: TRBJ2-2
abundance: .

CDR3aa: CASSLLWTANTEAFF
CDR3nt: TGTGCCAGCAGTTTATTATGGACAGCTAACACTGAAGCTTTCTTT
v_gene: TRBV27
d_gene: .
j_gene: TRBJ1-1
abundance: .

CDR3aa: CSVEFRVTGRGPVNYDYTF
CDR3nt: TGCAGCGTTGAATTTCGAGTTACAGGGAGAGGTCCCGTTAACTATGACTACACCTTC
v_gene: TRBV29-1
d_gene: .
j_gene: TRBJ1-2
abundance: .

CDR3aa: CASSFEANQPQHF
CDR3nt: TGTGCCAGCTCATTTGAAGCCAATCAGCCCCAGCATTTT
v_gene: TRBV18
d_gene: .
j_gene: TRBJ1-5
abundance: .

CDR3aa: CASIGLAVYNEQFF
CDR3nt: TGTGCCAGCATTGGACTAGCGGTCTACAATGAGCAGTTCTTC
v_gene: TRBV2
d_gene: TRBD2
j_gene: TRBJ2-1
abundance: once

CDR3aa: CSSHGAYNEQFF
CDR3nt: TGCAGCTCCCACGGGGCCTACAATGAGCAGTTCTTC
v_gene: TRBV29-1
d_gene: .
j_gene: TRBJ2-1
abundance: .

CDR3aa: CASSLFERTVDNEQFF
CDR3nt: TGTGCCAGCAGCCTGTTCGAGCGGACAGTGGACAATGAGCAGTTCTTC
v_gene: TRBV4-2
d_gene: .
j_gene: TRBJ2-1
abundance: .

CDR3aa: CAISATDRDINEQHF
CDR3nt: TGTGCCATCAGTGCGACGGACAGGGACATTAACGAGCAGCACTTC
v_gene: TRBV10-3
d_gene: TRBD1
j_gene: TRBJ2-7
abundance: .

CDR3aa: CASSLQSGGGQGRGYTF
CDR3nt: TGCGCCAGCAGCCTACAATCCGGGGGGGGACAGGGACGTGGCTACACCTTC
v_gene: TRBV5-1
d_gene: TRBD1
j_gene: TRBJ1-2
abundance: .

CDR3aa: CASSQARGYRGYTF
CDR3nt: TGTGCCAGCAGTCAAGCTCGAGGATATCGTGGCTACACCTTC
v_gene: TRBV4-2
d_gene: .
j_gene: TRBJ1-2
abundance: .

CDR3aa: CAISEGGQGIVETQYF
CDR3nt: TGTGCCATCAGTGAAGGTGGTCAGGGGATCGTGGAGACCCAGTACTTC
v_gene: TRBV10-3
d_gene: .
j_gene: TRBJ2-5
abundance: .

CDR3aa: CASSVAGTGFPGELFF
CDR3nt: TGTGCCAGCAGCGTAGCCGGGACAGGGTTTCCCGGGGAGCTGTTTTTT
v_gene: TRBV9
d_gene: TRBD1
j_gene: TRBJ2-2
abundance: .